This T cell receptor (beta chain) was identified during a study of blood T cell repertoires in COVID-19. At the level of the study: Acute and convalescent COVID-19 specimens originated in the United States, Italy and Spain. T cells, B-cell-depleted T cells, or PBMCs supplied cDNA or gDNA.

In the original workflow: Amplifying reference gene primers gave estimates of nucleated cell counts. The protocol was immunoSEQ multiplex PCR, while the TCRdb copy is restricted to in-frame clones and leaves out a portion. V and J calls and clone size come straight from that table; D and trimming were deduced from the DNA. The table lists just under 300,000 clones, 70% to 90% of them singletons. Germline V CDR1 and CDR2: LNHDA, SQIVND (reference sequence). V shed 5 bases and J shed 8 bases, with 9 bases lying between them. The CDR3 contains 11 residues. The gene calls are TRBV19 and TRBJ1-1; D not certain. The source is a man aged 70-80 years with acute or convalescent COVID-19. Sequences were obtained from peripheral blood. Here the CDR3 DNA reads TGTGCCAGTAGTCAGTATGCCGAAGCTTTCTTT. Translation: CASSQYAEAFF.